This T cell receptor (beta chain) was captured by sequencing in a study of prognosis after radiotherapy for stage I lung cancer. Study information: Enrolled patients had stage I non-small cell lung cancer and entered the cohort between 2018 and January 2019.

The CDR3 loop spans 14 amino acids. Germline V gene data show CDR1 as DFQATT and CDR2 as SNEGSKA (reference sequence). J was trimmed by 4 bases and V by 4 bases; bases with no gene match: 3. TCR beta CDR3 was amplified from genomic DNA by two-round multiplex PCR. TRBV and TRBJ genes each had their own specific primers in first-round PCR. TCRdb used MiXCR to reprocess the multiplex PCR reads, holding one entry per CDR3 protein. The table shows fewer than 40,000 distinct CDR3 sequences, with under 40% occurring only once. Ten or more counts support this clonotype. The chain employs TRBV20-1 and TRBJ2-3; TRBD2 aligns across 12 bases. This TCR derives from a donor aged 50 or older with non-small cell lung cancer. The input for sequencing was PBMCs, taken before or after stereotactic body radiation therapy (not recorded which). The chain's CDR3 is CSAKLAGGADTQYF. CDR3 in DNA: TGCAGTGCTAAACTAGCGGGAGGTGCAGATACGCAGTATTTT.